This note documents a single T cell receptor beta chain sequence. Its antigen is not known. Primers used in a second PCR of about 6 to 11 cycles were a sample-barcoded 5' primer and a J-beta primer mix. TCRdb independently ran MiXCR on the 5' RACE reads; one entry per CDR3 protein. The data hold 630,000 or so distinct CDR3 sequences, with around 31% observed a single time. This entry belongs to a study of blood T cells in healthy people across ages. Study results and caveats: Both higher diversity and more naive CD4+ cells marked long-lived donors when set against aged donors.

Trimming cost V 10 bases and J 5 bases; bases outside gene matches: 6. Germline CDR1 and CDR2: SNHLY and FYNNEI. This CDR3 has 14 amino acids. Sequenced: blood. The chain has TRBV2 and TRBJ2-1; TRBD1 agrees at 12 bases. The TCR comes from a woman aged 80 or over in good health. CDR3 coding DNA: TGTGCCACTAGAGGGACAGGGGGCCACAATGAGCAGTTCTTC. It yields the protein CATRGTGGHNEQFF.